The clone carrying this T cell receptor (beta chain) was detected only a few times. Study processing details: Reference gene primers were amplified, and this amplification served to estimate nucleated cell counts. Only in-frame clones appear in the TCRdb table, and some are missing; sequencing was by immunoSEQ multiplex PCR. That table furnishes V, J and clone size, whereas the DNA furnished D and trimming. The sample yields about 34,000 clones, approximately 88% seen once. These data come from a study of blood T cell repertoires in COVID-19. The wider study: Acute-phase and convalescent COVID-19 samples originated in the United States, Italy and Spain. T cells, B-cell-depleted T cells, or PBMCs provided the cDNA or gDNA that served as material.

The CDR3 spans 18 residues. V shed 3 bases, J shed 4 bases, and the junction held 14 bases outside the gene matches. In germline, CDR1 is KGHSH, CDR2 LQKENI. This rearrangement joins TRBV18 to TRBJ2-7; 11 bases are shared with TRBD1. The TCR was taken from a man in his 60s with active COVID-19. The sample comprised peripheral blood. This CDR3 reads CASSPLGTGGPSGYEQYF. The CDR3 region has the DNA TGTGCCAGCTCACCCCTCGGGACAGGGGGACCTAGCGGGTACGAGCAGTACTTC. The full variable domain, completed using reference TRBV18 and TRBJ2-7, is NAGVMQNPRHLVRRRGQEARLRCSPMKGHSHVYWYRQLPEEGLKFMVYLQKENIIDESGMPKERFSAEFPKEGPSILRIQQVVRGDSAAYFCASSPLGTGGPSGYEQYFGPGTRLTVT.